The T cell receptor (beta chain) described here comes from a study of T-cell memory formation after mild COVID-19. As for the study in general: Clustering of TCRs was largely donor specific.

TCRalpha and TCRbeta libraries used 5'RACE with constant-segment primers and UMIs. TCRdb re-called the 5' RACE reads with MiXCR, one entry per CDR3 protein. The sample yields roughly 350,000 distinct CDR3 sequences, roughly an eighth seen once. This clonotype has just a few counts. Its matching antigen is unknown. Points from the study as a whole: Shrinking CD4+ clones resided mostly in CM and EM, and CD8+ ones in EMRA. Pre-infection memory contained some responding clones, which suggested that cross-reactive memory had joined.

Germline CDR1 SEHNR, CDR2 FQNEAQ (reference sequence). Trimming stripped 1 base from V and 0 bases from J, with 11 bases between. The CDR3 runs 16 residues. The receptor was derived from a man younger than 35 who had mild COVID-19 (a few samples of this study predate the infection). Cell type and time point are not known. The chain uses TRBV7-9 and TRBJ2-3; no definite D call. The sequencing sample was made of PBMCs or a T cell subset sorted from them (not recorded which). CDR3 in amino acids: CASSLDMDLSTDTQYF. In nucleotides, the CDR3 is TGTGCCAGCAGCTTAGATATGGACCTGAGCACAGATACGCAGTATTTT.